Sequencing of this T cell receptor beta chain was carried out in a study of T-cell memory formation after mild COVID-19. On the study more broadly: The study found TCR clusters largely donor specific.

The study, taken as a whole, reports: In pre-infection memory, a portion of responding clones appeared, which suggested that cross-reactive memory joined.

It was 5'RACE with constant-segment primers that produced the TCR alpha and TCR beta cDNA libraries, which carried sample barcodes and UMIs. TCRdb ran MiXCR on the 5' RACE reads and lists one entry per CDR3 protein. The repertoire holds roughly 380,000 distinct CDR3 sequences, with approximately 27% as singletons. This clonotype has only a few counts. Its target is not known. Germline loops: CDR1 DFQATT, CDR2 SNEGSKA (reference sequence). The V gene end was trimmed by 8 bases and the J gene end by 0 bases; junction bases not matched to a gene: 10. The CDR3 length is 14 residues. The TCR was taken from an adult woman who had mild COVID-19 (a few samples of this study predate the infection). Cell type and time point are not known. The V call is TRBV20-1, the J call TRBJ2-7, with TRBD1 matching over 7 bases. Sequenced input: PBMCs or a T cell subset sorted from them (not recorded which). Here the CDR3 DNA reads TGCAGTACCCGATCCGGGACAGACTCCTACGAGCAGTACTTC. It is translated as CSTRSGTDSYEQYF.